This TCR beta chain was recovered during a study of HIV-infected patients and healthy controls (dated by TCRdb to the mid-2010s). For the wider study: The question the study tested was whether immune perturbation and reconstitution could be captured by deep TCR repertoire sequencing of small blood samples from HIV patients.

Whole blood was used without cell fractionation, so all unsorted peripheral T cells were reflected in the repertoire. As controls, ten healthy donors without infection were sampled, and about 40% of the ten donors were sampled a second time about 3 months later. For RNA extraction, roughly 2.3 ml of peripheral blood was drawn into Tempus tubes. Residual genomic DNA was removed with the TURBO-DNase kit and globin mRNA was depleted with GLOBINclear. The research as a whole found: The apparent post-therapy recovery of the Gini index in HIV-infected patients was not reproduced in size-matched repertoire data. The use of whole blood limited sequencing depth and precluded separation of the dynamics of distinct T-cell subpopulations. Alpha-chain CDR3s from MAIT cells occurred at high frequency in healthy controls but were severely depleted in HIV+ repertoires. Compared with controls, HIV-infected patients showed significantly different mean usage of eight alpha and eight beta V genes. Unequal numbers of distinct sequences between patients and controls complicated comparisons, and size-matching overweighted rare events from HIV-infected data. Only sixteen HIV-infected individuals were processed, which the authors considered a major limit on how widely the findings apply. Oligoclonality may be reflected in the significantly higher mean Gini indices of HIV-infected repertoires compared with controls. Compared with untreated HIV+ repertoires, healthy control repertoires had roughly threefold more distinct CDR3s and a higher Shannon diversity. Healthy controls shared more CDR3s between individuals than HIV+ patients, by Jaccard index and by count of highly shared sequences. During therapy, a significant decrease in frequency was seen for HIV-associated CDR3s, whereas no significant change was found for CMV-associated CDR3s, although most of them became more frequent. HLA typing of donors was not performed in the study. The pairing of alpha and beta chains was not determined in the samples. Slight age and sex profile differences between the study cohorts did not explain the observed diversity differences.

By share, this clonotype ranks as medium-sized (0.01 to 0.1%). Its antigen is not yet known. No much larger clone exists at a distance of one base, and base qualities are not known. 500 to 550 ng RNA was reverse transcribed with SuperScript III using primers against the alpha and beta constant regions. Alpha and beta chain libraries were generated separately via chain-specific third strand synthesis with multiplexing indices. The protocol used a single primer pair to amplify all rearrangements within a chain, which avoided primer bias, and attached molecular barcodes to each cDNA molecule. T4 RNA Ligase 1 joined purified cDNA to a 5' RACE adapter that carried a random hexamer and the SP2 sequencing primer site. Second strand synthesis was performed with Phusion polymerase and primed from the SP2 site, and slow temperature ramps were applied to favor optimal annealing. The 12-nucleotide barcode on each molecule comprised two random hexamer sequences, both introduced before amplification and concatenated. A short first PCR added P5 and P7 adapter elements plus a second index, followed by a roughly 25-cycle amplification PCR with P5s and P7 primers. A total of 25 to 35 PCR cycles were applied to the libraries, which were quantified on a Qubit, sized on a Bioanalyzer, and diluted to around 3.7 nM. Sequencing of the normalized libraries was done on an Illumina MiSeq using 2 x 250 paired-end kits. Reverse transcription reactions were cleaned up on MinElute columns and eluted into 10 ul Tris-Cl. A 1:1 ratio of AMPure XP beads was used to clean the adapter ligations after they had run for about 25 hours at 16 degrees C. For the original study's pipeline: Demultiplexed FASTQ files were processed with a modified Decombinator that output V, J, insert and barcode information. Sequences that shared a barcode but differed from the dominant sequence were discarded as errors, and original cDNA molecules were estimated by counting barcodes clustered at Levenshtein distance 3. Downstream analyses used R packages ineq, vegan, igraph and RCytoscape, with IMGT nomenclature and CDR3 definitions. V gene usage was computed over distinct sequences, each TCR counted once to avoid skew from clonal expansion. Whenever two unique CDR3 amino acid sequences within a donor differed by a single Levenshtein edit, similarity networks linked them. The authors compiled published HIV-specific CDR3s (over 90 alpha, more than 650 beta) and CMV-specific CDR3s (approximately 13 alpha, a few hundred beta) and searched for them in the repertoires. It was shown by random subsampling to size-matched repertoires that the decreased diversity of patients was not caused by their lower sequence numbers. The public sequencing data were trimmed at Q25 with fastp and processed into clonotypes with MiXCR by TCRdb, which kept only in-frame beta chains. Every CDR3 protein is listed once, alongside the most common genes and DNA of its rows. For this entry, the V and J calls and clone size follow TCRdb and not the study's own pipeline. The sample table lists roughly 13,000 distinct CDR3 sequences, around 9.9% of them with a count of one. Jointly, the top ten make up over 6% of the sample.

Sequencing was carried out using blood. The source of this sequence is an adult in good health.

DNA sequence: TGTGCCAGCAGCGTAGCTCATAGATCCCGAATCACCGGGGAGCTGTTTTTT. It encodes CASSVAHRSRITGELFF. The sequence is built from TRBV9 and TRBJ2-2; confidence is insufficient to name the D gene. The germline ends are 16 bases apart after V is trimmed by 0 bases and J by 4 bases. From the cysteine up to the phenylalanine, the CDR3 has a length of 17 residues. CDR3 DNA is the only sequence kept; it has 51 bases, read in frame from the first base. CDR1 and CDR2 (SGDLS, YYNGEE) derive from the germline V gene.